The 18 T cell receptor beta chains reported below all come from one sample, sequenced in a study of T cells in Graves' hyperthyroidism and ophthalmopathy. TCR beta CDR3 sequences were amplified from RNA transcripts. TCR CDR3 underwent first-round RT-PCR with the HTBI primer set. TCRdb re-called the multiplex PCR reads with MiXCR, one entry per CDR3 protein. The sample lists a few hundred thousand distinct CDR3 sequences, 21% seen once, with 50% in the top ten. The sample comprised blood. The receptors come from a woman aged 45-60 years with Graves' hyperthyroidism.

Ten or more counts support this clonotype. The gene calls are TRBV7-9 and TRBJ2-3; TRBD2 might be the D (6 bases). The germline V gene encodes CDR1 SEHNR and CDR2 FQNEAQ (reference sequence). V lost 4 bases and J 0 bases, leaving 14 bases between the germline ends. The CDR3 has 16 amino acids. In nucleotides, the CDR3 is TGTGCCAGCAGCTCCATGACGGGGACTAGCACAGATACGCAGTATTTT. As protein: CASSSMTGTSTDTQYF.

The sample holds many counts of this clonotype. V gene TRBV15 combines with J gene TRBJ2-7; D might be TRBD1 or TRBD2, each matching 5 bases. There are 15 residues in the CDR3. Trimming removed 0 bases from V and 2 bases from J, with 11 bases in between. Germline V gene data show CDR1 as LNHNV and CDR2 as YYDKDF (reference sequence). CDR3 region: CATSRDPRGPYEQYF. CDR3 coding DNA: TGTGCCACCAGCAGAGACCCTCGGGGACCCTACGAGCAGTACTTC.

V is TRBV20-1 and J is TRBJ2-1, with 9 bases identical to TRBD2. The germline gives CDR1 DFQATT, CDR2 SNEGSKA (reference sequence). The CDR3 covers 14 residues. V gave up 6 bases and J gave up 7 bases; unmatched junction bases: 10. CDR3 in amino acids: CSAYGAGGRNEQFF. The CDR3 DNA follows: TGCAGTGCCTACGGTGCGGGGGGGAGGAATGAGCAGTTCTTC.

The table lists this clonotype with many counts. V gene TRBV12-3 or TRBV12-4 combines with J gene TRBJ1-1; D is unresolved. Trimming removed 2 bases from V and 1 base from J, with 8 bases in between. The CDR3 totals 14 residues. The CDR3 here is CASSLKGRNTEAFF. The CDR3 DNA reads as TGTGCCAGCAGTTTAAAAGGTCGGAACACTGAAGCTTTCTTT.

This clonotype was counted ten times or more. This rearrangement joins TRBV18 to TRBJ1-2, with 7 nucleotides matching TRBD1. With V trimmed by 0 bases and J by 6 bases, 7 bases remained unmatched. CDR1 KGHSH and CDR2 LQKENI come from the germline V gene. The CDR3 is 15 residues long. The CDR3: CASSPPVGQGDGYTF. The CDR3 DNA is TGTGCCAGCTCACCACCAGTGGGCCAGGGGGATGGCTACACCTTC.

The chain carries TRBV6-2 or TRBV6-3 and TRBJ1-5; TRBD1 is a possible D gene (6 bases). V lost 6 bases to trimming and J lost 5 bases, with 20 bases between them. The CDR3 contains 16 residues. In germline, CDR1 is MNHEY, CDR2 SVGEGT. DNA of the CDR3: TGTGCCAGCAGGACGTCGATGGGGGCGGCGGATCAGCCCCAGCATTTT. Residues: CASRTSMGAADQPQHF.

This clonotype showed up many times. The chain recombines TRBV3-1 with TRBJ2-7; possible D gene TRBD2, 5 bases. V shed 0 bases and J shed 7 bases, with 13 bases lying between them. The CDR3 loop spans 14 amino acids. Germline assignment: CDR1 LGHDT and CDR2 YNNKEL (reference sequence). CDR3 coding DNA: TGTGCCAGCAGCCAAGATGTTACTAGAGGTGAGCAGTACTTC. Translated, it gives CASSQDVTRGEQYF.

This clonotype appeared many times. The rearrangement links TRBV20-1 to TRBJ2-7, with a possible D match to TRBD1 (6 bases). Per the germline V gene, CDR1 is DFQATT and CDR2 is SNEGSKA (reference sequence). V gave up 6 bases and J gave up 2 bases, with 11 bases separating them. CDR3 length: 12 residues. The CDR3 nucleotides read TGCAGTGCATCGCAGGGGCCCTACGAGCAGTACTTC. Its protein product is CSASQGPYEQYF.

V usage is TRBV14 and J usage is TRBJ1-1; D is possibly TRBD1 (5 bases). The germline CDR1 and CDR2 sequences are SGHDN and FVKESK. Between the trimmed V and J ends, which lost 0 bases and 10 bases, there was a span of 18 bases. This CDR3 is built from 15 residues. CDR3 in amino acids: CASSQDSGRVARAFF. The CDR3 nucleotides are TGTGCCAGCAGCCAAGACTCGGGCAGGGTGGCGCGAGCTTTCTTT. Using reference TRBV14 and TRBJ1-1 for the parts outside the CDR3, the full variable domain is EAGVTQFPSHSVIEKGQTVTLRCDPISGHDNLYWYRRVMGKEIKFLLHFVKESKQDESGMPNNRFLAERTGGTYSTLKVQPAELEDSGVYFCASSQDSGRVARAFFGQGTRLTVV.

V gene TRBV6-1 combines with J gene TRBJ2-1; 9 bases are shared with TRBD2. The CDR3 has 19 residues. V shed 7 bases and J 5 bases; nucleotides not matched to a gene: 21. CDR1 MNHNS and CDR2 SASEGT come from the germline V gene. This CDR3 reads CASNQRQGEREAGDNEQFF. CDR3 DNA sequence: TGTGCCAGCAACCAGCGTCAAGGGGAGCGGGAGGCCGGGGACAATGAGCAGTTCTTC.

The chain has TRBV6-1 and TRBJ2-7; D not certain. This CDR3 spans 11 amino acids. Germline CDR1 and CDR2: MNHNS and SASEGT. Trimming took 10 bases from V and 3 from J, leaving 10 bases between them. The CDR3 is CATFLVYEQYF. As DNA, the CDR3 is TGTGCCACATTTTTGGTCTACGAGCAGTACTTC.

About this clonotype itself: At one boundary the junction diverges from the germline segment, which might be a read error. The chain is built from TRBV28 and TRBJ2-7; D unresolved. The CDR3 is 13 residues long. The V gene's germline CDR1 is MDHEN and CDR2 SYDVKM. CDR3 bases: TGTGCCGGCAGTACCCGTTTTCCATACGAGCAGTACTTC. Translated, it gives CAGSTRFPYEQYF.

This chain's CDR3 is CASSEAGQGEKLFF. In nucleotides, the CDR3 is TGTGCCAGCAGTGAAGCAGGGCAAGGAGAAAAACTGTTTTTT. V and J are TRBV2 and TRBJ1-4; D remains unclear. The CDR3 has 14 residues. Trimming removed 0 bases at V and 8 bases at J, with 10 bases between. Germline CDR1 SNHLY, CDR2 FYNNEI.

This clonotype was observed many times. The chain couples TRBV20-1 to TRBJ1-1; TRBD1 agrees at 9 bases. Germline lookup yields CDR1 DFQATT and CDR2 SNEGSKA (reference sequence). CDR3 length: 14 amino acids. The CDR3 DNA sequence: TGCAGGGCGGGACAGGGCCGTATGAACACTGAAGCTTTCTTT. Its translation: CRAGQGRMNTEAFF.

This clonotype was detected ten times or more. The chain employs TRBV3-1 and TRBJ2-4; D is undetermined. The germline V gene has CDR1 LGHDT and CDR2 YNNKEL (reference sequence). The ends were cut back, 2 bases at V and 6 bases at J, with 14 bases in the middle. This CDR3 comprises 15 residues. The CDR3 DNA is TGTGCCAGCAGCCAAACTTTACGATCTGGAAACATTCAGTACTTC. Protein product: CASSQTLRSGNIQYF. The full variable domain, its missing parts supplied by reference TRBV3-1 and TRBJ2-4, is DTAVSQTPKYLVTQMGNDKSIKCEQNLGHDTMYWYKQDSKKFLKIMFSYNNKELIINETVPNRFSPKSPDKAHLNLHINSLELGDSAVYFCASSQTLRSGNIQYFGAGTRLSVL.

This chain joins TRBV7-2 and TRBJ2-1; 8 bases map to TRBD1. Unmatched junction bases numbered 8, after V lost 3 bases and J lost 1 base. Germline assignment: CDR1 SGHTA and CDR2 FQGNSA. This CDR3 spans 17 amino acids. CDR3 bases: TGTGCCAGCAGCTTCGAGCCCGGGACAGGATCCTACAATGAGCAGTTCTTC. Its translation is CASSFEPGTGSYNEQFF.

The rearrangement links TRBV5-1 to TRBJ1-6; D call uncertain. CDR3 size: 15 residues. With 2 bases removed from V and 4 bases from J, the gap between germline ends came to 10 bases. Germline V gene sequence: CDR1 SGHRS, CDR2 YFSETQ. The CDR3: CASSFGTLYNSPLHF. As DNA, the CDR3 is TGCGCCAGCAGCTTCGGTACCCTTTATAATTCACCCCTCCACTTT.

V gene TRBV20-1 combines with J gene TRBJ1-2; the D is unclear. The germline V and J ends were trimmed by 2 bases and 4 bases, with 5 bases remaining between them. The V gene's germline CDR1 is DFQATT and CDR2 SNEGSKA (reference sequence). This CDR3 contains 11 residues. The CDR3 nucleotides are TGCAGTGCTAGAATCAGCTATGGCTACACCTTC. This gives the protein CSARISYGYTF.